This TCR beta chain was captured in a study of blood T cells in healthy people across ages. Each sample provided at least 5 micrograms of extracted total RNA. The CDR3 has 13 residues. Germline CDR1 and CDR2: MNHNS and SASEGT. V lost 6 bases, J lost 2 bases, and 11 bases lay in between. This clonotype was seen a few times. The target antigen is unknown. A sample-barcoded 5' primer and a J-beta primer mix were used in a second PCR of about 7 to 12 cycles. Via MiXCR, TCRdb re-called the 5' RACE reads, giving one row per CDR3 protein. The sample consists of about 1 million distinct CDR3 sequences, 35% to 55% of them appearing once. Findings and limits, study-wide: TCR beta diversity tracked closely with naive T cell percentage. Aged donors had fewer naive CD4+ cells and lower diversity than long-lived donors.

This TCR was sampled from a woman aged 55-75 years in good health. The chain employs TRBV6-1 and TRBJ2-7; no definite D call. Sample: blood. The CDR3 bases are TGTGCCAGCAGCAGGCCCCCTACCTACGAGCAGTACTTC. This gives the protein CASSRPPTYEQYF.